The text below deals with one TCR beta chain. Its antigen is as yet unknown. TCRdb passed the 5' RACE reads through MiXCR, listing each CDR3 protein once. The profile shows about 100,000 distinct CDR3 sequences, approximately 19% of them singletons. This sample was taken from a study of spatial heterogeneity in lung cancer. At the level of the study: At a median of about 22 months after resection, follow-up PBMC samples were sequenced when available. On average, each unique TCR and UMI combination appeared more than ten times in raw reads.

CDR1 and CDR2 from the germline V gene are KGHSH and LQKENI. Trimming shortened V by 4 bases and J by 4 bases, and 16 bases separated the two germline ends. The CDR3 sequence is 16 residues long. The time point is: blood at routine non-recurrence follow-up after resection. TCRs were sequenced from unsorted whole RNA of tumor, nontumor lung or PBMC. Overall study results and limits: Ubiquitous expanded tumor TCRs were observed in blood more at resection than follow-up.

The sequences come from PBMCs, collected at follow-up. The source of this sequence is a male donor with early-stage non-small cell lung cancer. The chain has TRBV18 and TRBJ2-2; no firm D call. CDR3 residues: CASSRNGGEITGELFF. CDR3 sequence (DNA): TGTGCCAGCTCACGGAATGGTGGGGAAATCACCGGGGAGCTGTTTTTT.